One sample yielded the 14 T cell receptor beta chains listed below, sequenced in a study of T cell changes during pregnancy in multiple sclerosis. Measured with immunoSEQ multiplex PCR; TCRdb has only the in-frame clones, and not every one. Here the sample spans tens of thousands of clones, roughly 89% being singletons. The sample here was CD4+ T cells from peripheral blood mononuclear cells, taken in the first trimester of pregnancy. The receptors stem from a female donor with multiple sclerosis, enrolled in a pregnancy study.

The rearrangement joins TRBV5-4 to TRBJ2-5, with D maybe TRBD1 (6 bases). Germline V gene data show CDR1 as SGHNT and CDR2 as YYREEE (reference sequence). The CDR3 runs 16 residues. Trimming shortened V by 4 bases and J by 2 bases, and 18 bases separated the two germline ends. Here the CDR3 DNA reads TGTGCCAGCAGCCGCTCTTGGGGGCAGGGACAAGAGACCCAGTACTTC. Translation gives CASSRSWGQGQETQYF.

The rearrangement joins TRBV12-2 to TRBJ2-1; TRBD2, the table's D call, was not compared with the DNA. TRBV12-2 is an annotated pseudogene. CDR3 length equals 17 residues. CDR3 in DNA: TGTGCAAGTCGCTTATTCCCAAGACTAGTCTCCTACAATGAGCAGTTCTTC. Its protein is CASRLFPRLVSYNEQFF.

This chain connects TRBV10-3 to TRBJ2-7; D unclear. CDR3 size: 15 residues. The germline CDR1 and CDR2 sequences are ENHRY and SYGVKD. Deletions cut 3 bases from V and 5 bases from J, with 17 bases between. CDR3 residues: CAISDNRGPPDEQYF. The CDR3 nucleotides are TGTGCCATCAGTGACAATCGCGGCCCCCCGGACGAGCAGTACTTC.

This clone appeared a few times. The chain is built from TRBV4-1 and TRBJ2-3, with TRBD2 as a possible D gene (5 bases). The CDR3 is 19 residues long. The germline V gene has CDR1 MGHRA and CDR2 YSYEKL. Deletions cut 0 bases from V and 2 bases from J, with 21 bases between. The CDR3 region is CASSQDLASLPRVTDTQYF. As DNA, the CDR3 is TGCGCCAGCAGCCAAGATCTGGCTAGCCTCCCTAGAGTCACAGATACGCAGTATTTT.

The gene calls are TRBV10-3 and TRBJ2-7; tentatively, D is TRBD1 (6 bases). Germline assignment: CDR1 ENHRY and CDR2 SYGVKD. The V gene lost 1 base and the J gene lost 5 bases, with 9 bases spanning the gap. This CDR3 comprises 13 residues. CDR3 sequence: CAISEFGGHEQYF. In nucleotides, the CDR3 is TGTGCCATCAGTGAGTTTGGGGGCCACGAGCAGTACTTC.

This chain joins TRBV30 and TRBJ2-1; 7 positions match TRBD2. Germline CDR1 and CDR2: GTSNPN and SVGIG (reference sequence). The CDR3 length is 14 residues. The V gene end was trimmed by 0 bases and the J gene end by 3 bases; junction bases not matched to a gene: 2. CDR3 protein: CAWSVGTNYNEQFF. The CDR3 bases are TGTGCCTGGAGTGTCGGGACTAACTACAATGAGCAGTTCTTC.

The chain employs TRBV9 and TRBJ2-1; 7 positions match TRBD1. Trimming removed 0 bases from V and 2 bases from J; junction bases left unmatched: 2. The germline V gene encodes CDR1 SGDLS and CDR2 YYNGEE. This CDR3 is 15 amino acids long. CDR3 bases: TGTGCCAGCAGCGTAGGGGGACAGACCTACAATGAGCAGTTCTTC. Translated: CASSVGGQTYNEQFF.

The rearrangement joins TRBV11-2 to TRBJ1-2; D is possibly TRBD1 (6 bases). V dropped 1 base and J dropped 5 bases, with 14 bases sitting between them. The CDR3 runs 15 residues. CDR1 and CDR2 from the germline V gene are SGHAT and FQNNGV. CDR3 coding DNA: TGTGCCAGCAGCTTAGGGTCGACAGGCGGATATGGCTACACCTTC. Protein sequence: CASSLGSTGGYGYTF.

CDR3 coding DNA: TGCGCCAGCACCCAACAGGTTTCTAGCACAGATACGCAGTATTTT. This encodes CASTQQVSSTDTQYF. This chain links TRBV5-1 with TRBJ2-3; tentatively, D is TRBD1 (5 bases). Germline assignment: CDR1 SGHRS and CDR2 YFSETQ. V gave up 6 bases and J gave up 0 bases, with 14 bases separating them. This CDR3 spans 15 amino acids. Full variable domain (missing parts from reference TRBV5-1 and TRBJ2-3): KAGVTQTPRYLIKTRGQQVTLSCSPISGHRSVSWYQQTPGQGLQFLFEYFSETQRNKGNFPGRFSGRQFSNSRSEMNVSTLELGDSALYLCASTQQVSSTDTQYFGPGTRLTVL.

The V call is TRBV12-5, the J call TRBJ2-7; TRBD2 is a possible D gene (5 bases). V was shortened by 0 bases and J by 2 bases, with 26 bases between the two germline ends. Germline-derived CDR1 and CDR2 are LGHNT and FRNRAP. The CDR3 length is 20 residues. The CDR3 DNA reads as TGTGCTAGTGGTTTGGTTGGGTTGGTGGGTCGGGGTAAAAGGGCCTACGAGCAGTACTTC. Its protein is CASGLVGLVGRGKRAYEQYF.

This sequence joins TRBV5-1 and TRBJ1-1; TRBD1 aligns across 12 bases. Germline V gene lookup returns CDR1 SGHRS and CDR2 YFSETQ. The CDR3 has 15 amino acids. V shed 3 bases, J shed 5 bases, and the junction held 5 bases outside the gene matches. CDR3 amino acids: CASSWGQGAKTEAFF. The CDR3, as DNA: TGCGCCAGCAGCTGGGGACAGGGGGCGAAAACTGAAGCTTTCTTT.

The chain has TRBV12-5 and TRBJ2-7; no clear D gene. With 6 bases removed from V and 2 bases from J, the gap between germline ends came to 8 bases. The CDR3 runs 12 residues. Germline V gives CDR1 LGHNT, CDR2 FRNRAP. CDR3 DNA: TGTGCTAGTGGCCTTAGTACCTACGAGCAGTACTTC. This encodes CASGLSTYEQYF.

The count of this clone is one. The chain carries TRBV18 and TRBJ2-1; 7 bases are shared with TRBD2. Unmatched junction bases numbered 15, after V lost 3 bases and J lost 4 bases. Germline V gene lookup returns CDR1 KGHSH and CDR2 LQKENI. The CDR3 is made up of 18 amino acids. The CDR3 nucleotides read TGTGCCAGCTCACCCGCGTTTAAACCGGGACTACAATACAATGAGCAGTTCTTC. This translates into CASSPAFKPGLQYNEQFF.

V and J are TRBV5-1 and TRBJ2-1; TRBD1 matches at 7 bases. The CDR3 extends over 15 amino acids. J lost 6 bases, V lost 3 bases, and 9 bases had no gene match. Per the germline V gene, CDR1 is SGHRS and CDR2 is YFSETQ. CDR3 bases: TGCGCCAGCAGCTCCCGGGACAGAGGAGTCAATGAGCAGTTCTTC. Translating gives CASSSRDRGVNEQFF.